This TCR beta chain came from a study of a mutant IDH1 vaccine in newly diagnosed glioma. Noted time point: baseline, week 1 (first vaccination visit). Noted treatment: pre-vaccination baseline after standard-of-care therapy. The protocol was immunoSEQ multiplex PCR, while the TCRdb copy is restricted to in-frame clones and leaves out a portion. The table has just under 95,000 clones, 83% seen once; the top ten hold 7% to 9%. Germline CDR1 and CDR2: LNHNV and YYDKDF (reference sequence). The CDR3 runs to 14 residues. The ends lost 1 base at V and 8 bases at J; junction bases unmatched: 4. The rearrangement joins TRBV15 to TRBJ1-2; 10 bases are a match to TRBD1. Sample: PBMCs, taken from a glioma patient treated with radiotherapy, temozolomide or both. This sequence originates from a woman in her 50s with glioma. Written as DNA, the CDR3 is TGTGCCACCAGCAGAGGACAGGGGGCGAAGGGCTACACCTTC. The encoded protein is CATSRGQGAKGYTF.